The 32 T cell receptor beta chains in this list originate from one sample, sequenced in a study of blood T cell repertoires in COVID-19. Sequenced by immunoSEQ multiplex PCR; TCRdb stores in-frame clones only, minus some. The sample lists about 300,000 clones, around 84% occurring once. The source material was PBMCs or T cells enriched from blood (not recorded which). The receptors were sampled from a woman in her forties or fifties who had recovered from COVID-19.

This clone was observed a few times. The chain links TRBV5-6 to TRBJ2-7; 10 positions agree with TRBD2. With 2 bases clipped from V and 2 bases from J, the junction kept 1 base outside the gene matches. The CDR3 has 14 residues. Germline CDR1 SGHDT, CDR2 YYEEEE. The CDR3 coding sequence is TGTGCCAGCAGCTTCGGACTAGCGGCCTACGAGCAGTACTTC. Its protein product is CASSFGLAAYEQYF.

The rearrangement joins TRBV19 to TRBJ2-4, with 7 bases matching TRBD2. J was trimmed by 6 bases and V by 6 bases; bases with no gene match: 20. Germline assignment: CDR1 LNHDA and CDR2 SQIVND (reference sequence). This CDR3 has 18 amino acids. The CDR3 protein is CASSLQEYRDYPGNIQYF. Here the CDR3 DNA reads TGTGCCAGTAGCCTACAGGAATACCGGGACTACCCCGGAAACATTCAGTACTTC.

The chain carries TRBV9 and TRBJ2-3; TRBD2 matches 12 bases. Germline V gene data show CDR1 as SGDLS and CDR2 as YYNGEE. The CDR3 has 17 residues. J gave up 4 bases and V 0 bases, and 6 bases lay outside the gene matches. This CDR3 is CASSVDASGGAPDTQYF. CDR3 nucleotides: TGTGCCAGCAGCGTAGACGCTAGCGGGGGGGCCCCAGATACGCAGTATTTT. Looking up the rest from reference TRBV9 and TRBJ2-3 gives the full variable domain: DSGVTQTPKHLITATGQRVTLRCSPRSGDLSVYWYQQSLDQGLQFLIQYYNGEERAKGNILERFSAQQFPDLHSELNLSSLELGDSALYFCASSVDASGGAPDTQYFGPGTRLTVL.

The chain uses TRBV2 and TRBJ1-6; D is uncertain. Trimming stripped 5 bases from V and 4 bases from J, with 3 bases between. Looked up from germline, CDR1 is SNHLY and CDR2 is FYNNEI. The CDR3 consists of 12 residues. CDR3 loop: CASSQYNSPLHF. The CDR3, as DNA: TGTGCCAGCAGTCAATATAATTCACCCCTCCACTTT. Complete variable domain (other parts from reference TRBV2 and TRBJ1-6): EPEVTQTPSHQVTQMGQEVILRCVPISNHLYFYWYRQILGQKVEFLVSFYNNEISEKSEIFDDQFSVERPDGSNFTLKIRSTKLEDSAMYFCASSQYNSPLHFGNGTRLTVT.

This sequence joins TRBV14 and TRBJ1-1, with unresolved D. Germline loops: CDR1 SGHDN, CDR2 FVKESK. This CDR3 contains 13 residues. V lost 2 bases, J lost 5 bases, and 9 bases lay in between. CDR3 bases: TGTGCCAGCAGCCAACACCCGGGGACTGAAGCTTTCTTT. It codes for CASSQHPGTEAFF.

J is TRBJ1-2 and V is TRBV28, with 9 bases matching TRBD1. Germline V gene lookup returns CDR1 MDHEN and CDR2 SYDVKM. The CDR3 spans 16 residues. V was pared by 7 bases and J by 3 bases, with 12 bases of the junction left unmatched. CDR3 residues: CASNSGATGGYYGYTF. The CDR3 coding sequence is TGTGCCAGCAACTCTGGGGCCACAGGGGGCTACTATGGCTACACCTTC.

Worth noting for this clone: This sample also contains other DNA sequences that code for the same CDR3. The V and J genes are TRBV6-1 and TRBJ1-2, with TRBD1 identical over 7 bases. J gave up 3 bases and V 6 bases, and 4 bases lay outside the gene matches. The germline V gene has CDR1 MNHNS and CDR2 SASEGT. CDR3 length equals 13 residues. This CDR3 reads CASSPTGDYGYTF. The CDR3 DNA sequence: TGTGCCAGCAGCCCCACAGGGGACTATGGCTACACCTTC.

The V call is TRBV2, the J call TRBJ1-1; the D gene is possibly TRBD1 (5 bases). CDR1 and CDR2 (germline): SNHLY, FYNNEI. The CDR3 consists of 16 residues. V dropped 3 bases and J dropped 0 bases, with 14 bases sitting between them. CDR3 protein: CASSDTGRGMNTEAFF. DNA for the CDR3: TGTGCCAGCAGTGATACAGGCCGAGGTATGAACACTGAAGCTTTCTTT.

The CDR3 nucleotides are TGTGCCAGCAGTGAAGGACTAGCGGGCCCCACAGATACGCAGTATTTT. It specifies CASSEGLAGPTDTQYF. The chain joins TRBV2 to TRBJ2-3, with 10 bases identical to TRBD2. Trimming at V came to 1 base and at J to 2 bases, leaving 3 bases not matched to a gene. Germline loops: CDR1 SNHLY, CDR2 FYNNEI. The CDR3 has 16 amino acids.

The rearrangement joins TRBV5-1 to TRBJ2-3; D possibly corresponds to TRBD2 (7 bases). CDR1 SGHRS and CDR2 YFSETQ come from the germline V gene. There are 17 residues in the CDR3. Trimming removed 4 bases from V and 0 bases from J, with 18 bases in between. CDR3 sequence reads: CASSPVFAGASTDTQYF. CDR3 coding DNA: TGCGCCAGCAGCCCGGTGTTTGCGGGGGCCAGCACAGATACGCAGTATTTT.

This clone was seen just once. The rearrangement uses TRBV12-3 or TRBV12-4 and TRBJ1-2; 8 nucleotides align to TRBD1. J was trimmed by 4 bases and V by 6 bases; bases with no gene match: 4. This CDR3 region has 13 residues. Here the CDR3 reads CASRLTGAYGYTF. Here the CDR3 DNA reads TGTGCCAGCAGACTGACAGGGGCCTATGGCTACACCTTC.

This clone was counted a few times. The genes are TRBV29-1 and TRBJ1-3; D not certain. The V gene lost 5 bases and the J gene lost 7 bases, with 12 bases spanning the gap. The germline V gene has CDR1 SQVTM and CDR2 ANQGSEA. This CDR3 spans 12 amino acids. The CDR3 loop is CSVTSGGNTIYF. The CDR3 nucleotides read TGCAGCGTTACAAGCGGAGGGAACACCATATATTTT.

The genes are TRBV19 and TRBJ1-2; the match to TRBD1 covers 11 bases. The CDR3 is 15 amino acids. The V gene's germline CDR1 is LNHDA and CDR2 SQIVND (reference sequence). V lost 5 bases to trimming and J lost 7 bases; unmatched junction nucleotides: 9. CDR3 sequence reads: CASSFPGQGAGGYTF. The CDR3 DNA sequence: TGTGCCAGTAGTTTCCCTGGACAGGGGGCTGGTGGCTACACCTTC.

The J gene is TRBJ2-7, the V gene TRBV30; weak D call: TRBD2 (5 bases). The germline V and J ends were trimmed by 1 base and 3 bases, with 10 bases remaining between them. The CDR3 extends over 13 amino acids. Germline values: CDR1 GTSNPN, CDR2 SVGIG (reference sequence). In nucleotides, the CDR3 is TGTGCCTGGAGTGCCGGGAACGACTACGAGCAGTACTTC. This encodes CAWSAGNDYEQYF. Filled out from reference TRBV30 and TRBJ2-7, the complete variable domain reads SQTIHQWPATLVQPVGSPLSLECTVEGTSNPNLYWYRQAAGRGLQLLFYSVGIGQISSEVPQNLSASRPQDRQFILSSKKLLLSDSGFYLCAWSAGNDYEQYFGPGTRLTVT.

The rearrangement uses TRBV30 and TRBJ1-5, with 12 bases fitting TRBD1. With 1 base clipped from V and 5 bases from J, the junction kept 18 bases outside the gene matches. Germline V gene data show CDR1 as GTSNPN and CDR2 as SVGIG (reference sequence). This CDR3 has 20 amino acids. The CDR3: CAWSGPSGTGGTKEDQPQHF. DNA of the CDR3: TGTGCCTGGAGTGGCCCAAGCGGGACAGGGGGCACGAAGGAGGATCAGCCCCAGCATTTT. Full variable domain (outside the CDR3, taken from reference TRBV30 and TRBJ1-5): SQTIHQWPATLVQPVGSPLSLECTVEGTSNPNLYWYRQAAGRGLQLLFYSVGIGQISSEVPQNLSASRPQDRQFILSSKKLLLSDSGFYLCAWSGPSGTGGTKEDQPQHFGDGTRLSIL.

This clone appeared a single time. The CDR3 sequence: CASSSGTSGGATDTQYF. The CDR3 nucleotides are TGTGCCAGCTCATCCGGGACTAGCGGGGGAGCCACAGATACGCAGTATTTT. J is TRBJ2-3 and V is TRBV7-9; 14 bases are shared with TRBD2. CDR1 is SEHNR, CDR2 FQNEAQ, per germline (reference sequence). Trimming took 8 bases from V and 2 from J; bases not matched to a gene: 9. There are 17 residues in the CDR3.

V usage is TRBV2 and J usage is TRBJ2-3; 8 bases match TRBD2. With V trimmed by 9 bases and J by 2 bases, 4 bases remained unmatched. This CDR3 has 13 residues. Germline values: CDR1 SNHLY, CDR2 FYNNEI. The CDR3 DNA follows: TGTGCCAGTAAGCGGGGGCACACAGATACGCAGTATTTT. Residues: CASKRGHTDTQYF.

This clone was detected once. The chain joins TRBV19 to TRBJ2-7; tentatively, D is TRBD1 (5 bases). Germline assignment: CDR1 LNHDA and CDR2 SQIVND (reference sequence). CDR3 size: 16 residues. V gave up 5 bases and J gave up 3 bases, with 20 bases separating them. The CDR3 DNA follows: TGTGCCAGTAGTTCCCAGGGTCTGCCCCGCAACTACGAGCAGTACTTC. Protein product: CASSSQGLPRNYEQYF.

The chain couples TRBV5-1 to TRBJ1-6; a weak D match, TRBD1 (5 bases). V was clipped by 2 bases and J by 1 base, with 10 bases between them. The CDR3 runs to 16 residues. The germline V gene has CDR1 SGHRS and CDR2 YFSETQ. DNA for the CDR3: TGCGCCAGCAGCTTTAATGCAGGGTCCTATAATTCACCCCTCCACTTT. This translates into CASSFNAGSYNSPLHF.

V gene TRBV9 combines with J gene TRBJ1-2; 7 bases match TRBD1. This CDR3 is 18 amino acids long. Trimming removed 8 bases from V and 8 bases from J; junction bases left unmatched: 27. Germline V gene lookup returns CDR1 SGDLS and CDR2 YYNGEE. This CDR3 reads CARDSSQGDEGGPPGYTF. The CDR3 DNA follows: TGTGCCAGAGATAGTTCTCAGGGGGATGAAGGGGGTCCCCCGGGCTACACCTTC.

The genes are TRBV5-6 and TRBJ2-1, with 7 positions matching TRBD1. The CDR3 is 16 residues long. Per germline, CDR1 SGHDT and CDR2 YYEEEE. V was pared by 4 bases and J by 2 bases, with 9 bases of the junction left unmatched. DNA of the CDR3: TGTGCCAGCAGCCCAAGGAACAGGGGCCCCTACAATGAGCAGTTCTTC. Translation gives CASSPRNRGPYNEQFF.

V usage is TRBV5-5 and J usage is TRBJ2-1; 9 bases line up with TRBD1. Germline V gives CDR1 SGHKS, CDR2 YYEKEE (reference sequence). With 4 bases clipped from V and 3 bases from J, the junction kept 5 bases outside the gene matches. The CDR3 runs 15 residues. Written as DNA, the CDR3 is TGTGCCAGCAGCCTGGGGGGACAGGGCTACAATGAGCAGTTCTTC. Protein sequence: CASSLGGQGYNEQFF.

The V call is TRBV5-1, the J call TRBJ2-7; 8 nucleotides match TRBD1. Trimming removed 2 bases from V and 5 bases from J; junction bases left unmatched: 6. The V gene's germline CDR1 is SGHRS and CDR2 YFSETQ. The CDR3 sequence is 14 residues long. Here the CDR3 DNA reads TGCGCCAGCAGCTTCGATGACAGGGGCCACGAGCAGTACTTC. It is translated as CASSFDDRGHEQYF.

The chain is built from TRBV28 and TRBJ2-7; 8 bases are shared with TRBD1. Germline V gene sequence: CDR1 MDHEN, CDR2 SYDVKM. J lost 7 bases, V lost 5 bases, and 7 bases had no gene match. This CDR3 comprises 13 residues. The CDR3 bases are TGTGCCAGCAGTCTCCAGGGGGCTAGGGAGCAGTACTTC. As protein: CASSLQGAREQYF.

This clone has a handful of counts. V is TRBV19 and J is TRBJ1-4; maybe TRBD1 (5 bases). Germline V gives CDR1 LNHDA, CDR2 SQIVND (reference sequence). V dropped 6 bases and J dropped 3 bases, with 11 bases sitting between them. The CDR3 sequence is 14 residues long. The CDR3 sequence is CASSTGTANEKLFF. In DNA form, the CDR3 reads TGTGCCAGTAGCACCGGGACTGCTAATGAAAAACTGTTTTTT.

The chain uses TRBV30 and TRBJ2-1; 9 positions agree with TRBD2. With 1 base clipped from V and 3 bases from J, the junction kept 4 bases outside the gene matches. The CDR3 totals 15 residues. Germline-derived CDR1 and CDR2 are GTSNPN and SVGIG (reference sequence). This CDR3 is CAWSGAAGGYNEQFF. In DNA form, the CDR3 reads TGTGCCTGGAGTGGGGCAGCGGGGGGCTACAATGAGCAGTTCTTC.

The V and J genes are TRBV19 and TRBJ1-5, with 8 nucleotides matching TRBD1. The CDR3 runs to 14 residues. Unmatched junction bases numbered 4, after V lost 3 bases and J lost 6 bases. From germline, CDR1 is LNHDA and CDR2 SQIVND (reference sequence). The CDR3 DNA follows: TGTGCCAGTAGTATTGGACAGGGCACTCAGCCCCAGCATTTT. The encoded protein is CASSIGQGTQPQHF.

The rearrangement links TRBV14 to TRBJ2-1; 7 bases line up with TRBD1. V lost 1 base to trimming and J lost 4 bases; unmatched junction nucleotides: 10. The V gene's germline CDR1 is SGHDN and CDR2 FVKESK. This CDR3 has 17 amino acids. The CDR3 DNA follows: TGTGCCAGCAGCCAAGCGGGCAACAGGGGCCCGTACAATGAGCAGTTCTTC. This sequence encodes CASSQAGNRGPYNEQFF.

The chain joins TRBV13 to TRBJ2-2; maybe TRBD1 (6 bases). This CDR3 has 15 residues. In germline, CDR1 is PRHDT, CDR2 FYEKMQ (reference sequence). Trimming removed 6 bases from V and 5 bases from J, with 16 bases in between. DNA of the CDR3: TGTGCCAGCAGGGTCAAAACAGGGTATACCGGGGAGCTGTTTTTT. Protein sequence: CASRVKTGYTGELFF.

V usage is TRBV15 and J usage is TRBJ2-3, with 15 bases fitting TRBD2. With 2 bases clipped from V and 6 bases from J, the junction kept 3 bases outside the gene matches. The CDR3 contains 16 residues. Germline loops: CDR1 LNHNV, CDR2 YYDKDF (reference sequence). CDR3: CATSRRGTSGRDTQYF. For the CDR3, the DNA is TGTGCCACCAGCAGACGGGGGACTAGCGGGAGGGATACGCAGTATTTT.

The chain couples TRBV28 to TRBJ1-5; no clear D gene. Trimming cost V 3 bases and J 5 bases, with 17 bases left between them. This CDR3 is 16 amino acids long. Germline V gene data show CDR1 as MDHEN and CDR2 as SYDVKM. The CDR3 reads CASSFRSALSDQPQHF. For the CDR3, the DNA is TGTGCCAGCAGTTTTCGGTCGGCCCTCAGCGATCAGCCCCAGCATTTT.

The rearrangement joins TRBV2 to TRBJ1-2; a possible D gene is TRBD1 (5 bases). V was pared by 7 bases and J by 8 bases, with 17 bases between. Germline assignment: CDR1 SNHLY and CDR2 FYNNEI. CDR3 size: 13 residues. CDR3 sequence: CASTSGRVSGYTF. CDR3 nucleotide sequence: TGTGCCAGCACATCAGGCAGGGTGAGCGGCTACACCTTC.